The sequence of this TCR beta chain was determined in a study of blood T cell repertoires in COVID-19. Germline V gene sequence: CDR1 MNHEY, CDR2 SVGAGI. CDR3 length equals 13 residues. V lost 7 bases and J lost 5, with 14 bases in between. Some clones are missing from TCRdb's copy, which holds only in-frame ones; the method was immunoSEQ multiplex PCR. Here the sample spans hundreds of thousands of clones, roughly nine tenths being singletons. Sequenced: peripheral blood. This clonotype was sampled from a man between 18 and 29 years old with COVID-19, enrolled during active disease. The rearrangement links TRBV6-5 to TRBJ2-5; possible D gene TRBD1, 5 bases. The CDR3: CASTLAGWETQYF. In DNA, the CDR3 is TGTGCCAGCACCTTAGCAGGGTGGGAGACCCAGTACTTC.